In this sample, the clone carrying this T cell receptor (beta chain) turned up a few times. The antigen remains unidentified. Alongside a J-beta primer mix, a sample-barcoded 5' primer served in a second PCR lasting roughly 6 to 11 cycles. TCRdb used MiXCR to reprocess the 5' RACE reads, holding one entry per CDR3 protein. The sample carries some 1.4 million distinct CDR3 sequences, around two fifths recorded once. The data were taken from a study of blood T cells in healthy people across ages. Study-wide results and limits: Roughly linear declines in TCR beta diversity per million T cells occurred with age. Estimates based on one million T cells were treated as lower bounds.

Those donating, healthy Caucasian individuals from Russia, were aged roughly 6 to 95. Per sample, no less than 5.5 micrograms of total RNA were extracted. The specimen sequenced was blood. This TCR derives from a woman aged 18-35 years in good health.

CDR3 DNA: TGCGCCAGCAGCGTGGACCTCTCTTCACCCCTCCACTTT. It codes for CASSVDLSSPLHF. This chain connects TRBV5-1 to TRBJ1-6; the D is unclear. There are 13 residues in the CDR3. V lost 4 bases, J lost 9 bases, and 11 bases lay in between. The germline gives CDR1 SGHRS, CDR2 YFSETQ.